Many counts were recorded for the clone carrying this T cell receptor (beta chain). Its cognate antigen is unknown. V gave up 2 bases and J gave up 3 bases, with 9 bases separating them. The CDR3 covers 14 residues. Germline values: CDR1 SEHNR, CDR2 FQNEAQ (reference sequence). This sample is drawn from a study of response to subunit inactivated influenza vaccine. The study, taken as a whole, reports: It was suggested by the authors that few new T cells are recruited by each seasonal influenza vaccination.

TCRdb reprocessed the RT-PCR reads via MiXCR and lists one record per CDR3 protein. The sample holds approximately 680,000 distinct CDR3 sequences; about a sixth are singletons and the top ten take around a tenth. The chain has TRBV7-9 and TRBJ2-3; D is uncertain. This receptor was identified in a man aged 50-60 years who received an inactivated influenza vaccine. The material was PBMCs from blood, obtained 11 to 12 days after vaccination. This CDR3 reads CASSLILGTDTQYF. CDR3 DNA sequence: TGTGCCAGCAGCTTAATCTTGGGAACAGATACGCAGTATTTT.